This TCR beta chain appears in the sequencing data of a study of blood T cells in healthy people across ages. The use of a sample-barcoded 5' primer and a J-beta primer mix characterized a second PCR of 7 to 11 cycles. MiXCR, applied by TCRdb to the 5' RACE reads, yields one record per CDR3 protein. The profile shows about 570,000 distinct CDR3 sequences, 25% to 30% of them singletons. Study-wide results and caveats: Donors of long life had a larger count of naive CD4+ cells and greater diversity than aged donors.

In the case of this clonotype: No antigen is known for it.

Germline V lookup: CDR1 SGHRS, CDR2 YFSETQ. After removal of 2 bases from V and 5 bases from J, the junction contained 12 bases not matched to a gene. The CDR3 totals 16 residues. The source material was blood. This receptor was identified in a woman in her 70s in good health. The V call is TRBV5-1, the J call TRBJ2-5, with 7 nucleotides matching TRBD1. CDR3 DNA: TGCGCCAGCAGCTTCAACAGACAGGGAAGAGATGAGACCCAGTACTTC. It translates to CASSFNRQGRDETQYF.